What follows is one T cell receptor beta chain and its context. Its cognate antigen is unknown. 13 Jbeta primers and 60 Vbeta primers were used for the PCR. Assay: immunoSEQ multiplex PCR; the TCRdb copy retains only in-frame clones and omits some. Recorded for this sample: around 140,000 clones. CDR1 is SQVTM, CDR2 ANQGSEA, per germline. The junction had 7 bases not matched to a gene; V was cut back by 6 bases and J by 2 bases. The CDR3 runs to 13 residues. This specimen comes from a study of cytomegalovirus exposure and HLA in healthy donors. Study findings and constraints: An analysis done earlier found most TCR beta V segments productive about 87% or about 30% of the time.

This clonotype was obtained from a woman aged 35 to 49 in good health and CMV-seronegative. Sequencing was done on a sample of PBMCs. The chain links TRBV29-1 to TRBJ2-7; 7 bases are a match to TRBD1. CDR3 loop: CSVARQGPYEQYF. The CDR3 DNA is TGCAGCGTAGCCCGACAGGGTCCCTACGAGCAGTACTTC.